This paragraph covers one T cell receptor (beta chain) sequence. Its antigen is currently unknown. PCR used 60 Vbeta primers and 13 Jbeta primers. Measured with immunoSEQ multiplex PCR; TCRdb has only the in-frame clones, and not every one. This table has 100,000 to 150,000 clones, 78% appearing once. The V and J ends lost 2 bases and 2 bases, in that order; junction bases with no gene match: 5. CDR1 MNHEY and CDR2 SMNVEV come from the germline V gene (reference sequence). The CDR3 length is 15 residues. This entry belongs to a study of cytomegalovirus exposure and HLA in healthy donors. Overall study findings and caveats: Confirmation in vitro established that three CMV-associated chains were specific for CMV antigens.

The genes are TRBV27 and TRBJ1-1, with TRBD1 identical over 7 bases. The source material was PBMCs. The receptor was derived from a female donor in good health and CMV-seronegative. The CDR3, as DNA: TGTGCCAGCAGTTTACTGGCAGGGGGAAACACTGAAGCTTTCTTT. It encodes CASSLLAGGNTEAFF.